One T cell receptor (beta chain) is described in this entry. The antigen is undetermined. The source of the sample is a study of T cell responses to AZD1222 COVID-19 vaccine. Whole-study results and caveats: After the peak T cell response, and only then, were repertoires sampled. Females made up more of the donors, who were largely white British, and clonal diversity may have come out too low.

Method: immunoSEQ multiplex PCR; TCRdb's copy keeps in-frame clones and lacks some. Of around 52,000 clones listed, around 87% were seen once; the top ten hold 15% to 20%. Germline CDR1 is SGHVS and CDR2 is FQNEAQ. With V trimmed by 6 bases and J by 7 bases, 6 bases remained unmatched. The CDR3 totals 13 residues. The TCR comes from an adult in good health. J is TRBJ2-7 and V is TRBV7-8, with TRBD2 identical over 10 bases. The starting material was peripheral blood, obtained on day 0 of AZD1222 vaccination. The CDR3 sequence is CASRQREGSEQYF. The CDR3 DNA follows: TGTGCCAGCAGACAGCGGGAGGGGAGTGAGCAGTACTTC.